This is a list of T cell receptor beta chains from one sample in a study of CD8+ T cells in alopecia areata. Generated by immunoSEQ multiplex PCR, the TCRdb table keeps only in-frame clones and is missing some. The sample has some 120,000 clones, over 60% seen once; the top ten hold around 5.4%. The specimen was CD4+ T cells sorted from blood, collected at week 4, from a patient treated with tofacitinib. The receptor set was obtained from a human donor with alopecia areata. CDR3s include the opening cysteine and the closing phenylalanine or tryptophan. The D gene is left open where the match is weak.

d_call	j_call	v_call	cdr3_aa
-	TRBJ1-5	TRBV4-3	CASSQEGFGQPQHF
-	TRBJ2-3	TRBV11-2	CASSRGLNTDTQYF
TRBD1	TRBJ1-4	TRBV29-1	CSVGATGDGEKLFF
-	TRBJ2-1	TRBV5-5	CASSWALNLDEQFF
-	TRBJ2-7	TRBV29-1	CSAGVVYEQYF
-	TRBJ2-5	TRBV5-1	CASSLKQLQETQYF
-	TRBJ1-1	TRBV27	CASRLSFGGATEAFF
-	TRBJ1-1	TRBV2	CASSEAGDTEAFF
TRBD2	TRBJ2-5	TRBV5-8	CASSFSREKGQYF
-	TRBJ1-2	TRBV6-5	CASSTDNYGYTF
-	TRBJ2-3	TRBV10-3	CAILTSDTQYF
-	TRBJ1-6	TRBV7-9	CASSPDSPNSPLHF
-	TRBJ2-3	TRBV7-2	CASSLDVSTDTQYF
TRBD2	TRBJ2-3	TRBV4-2	CASSQALSGGAHTQYF
TRBD2	TRBJ2-3	TRBV4-3	CASSQDPRGGGTDTQYF
-	TRBJ2-1	TRBV30	CAWTGGGGQFF
-	TRBJ1-2	TRBV18	CASLGGAYGYTF
TRBD1	TRBJ2-7	TRBV11-2	CASRPTGVSYEQYF
-	TRBJ2-5	TRBV29-1	CSTNMRGETQYF
TRBD1	TRBJ2-7	TRBV19	CASNPSTGQGYEQYF
-	TRBJ1-6	TRBV2	CASSEFQLIEHNSPLHF
-	TRBJ1-5	TRBV6-6	CASSSFGGLSNQPQHF
TRBD1	TRBJ1-2	TRBV30	CAWSVRGRGRLGYTF
-	TRBJ2-7	TRBV28	CASSLQPYEQYF
-	TRBJ2-7	TRBV30	CAWEQGYEQYF
TRBD1	TRBJ2-5	TRBV27	CASSPNRGHQETQYF
-	TRBJ2-5	TRBV7-2	CASSLSRGLKETQYF
TRBD2	TRBJ2-2	TRBV6-5	CASGTINTGELFF
-	TRBJ2-7	TRBV7-9	CASSPRQAVTYEQYF
-	TRBJ2-5	TRBV7-2	CASSLSGTKETQYF
-	TRBJ1-2	TRBV18	CASSPQSNYGYTF
-	TRBJ2-2	TRBV6-1	CASLSTPSTGELFF
TRBD2	TRBJ2-2	TRBV9	CASSNSGRGNTGELFF
-	TRBJ2-7	TRBV6-6	CASTTTYEQYF
TRBD1	TRBJ1-5	TRBV15	CATGARSNQPQHF
-	TRBJ2-7	TRBV5-1	CASRPLGGGSSYEQYF
TRBD1	TRBJ2-1	TRBV29-1	CSAPGQGFYSYNEQFF
-	TRBJ2-7	TRBV15	CATSSPIGEQYF
-	TRBJ1-3	TRBV23-1	CASCNRATTSGNTIYF
-	TRBJ1-6	TRBV27	CASSLVQGAWNSPLHF
-	TRBJ2-2	TRBV30	CAWGGSGDEVTGELFF